The sequence of this T cell receptor (beta chain) was determined in a study of blood T cell repertoires in COVID-19. Looking at the study overall: COVID-19 samples, acute and convalescent, were from the United States, Italy and Spain. PBMCs, B-cell-depleted T cells, or T cells provided the cDNA or gDNA that made up the material.

Looked up from germline, CDR1 is MRHNA and CDR2 is SNTAGT. The V end lost 0 bases, the J end lost 3 bases, and 6 bases lay between the germline ends. The CDR3 length is 14 residues. The sample holds many counts of this clone. Other DNA variants within this sample encode the same CDR3. Authors' methods: Reference gene primers were amplified, and this amplification served to estimate nucleated cell counts. TCRdb's table, derived via immunoSEQ multiplex PCR, lists solely in-frame clones and lacks some. Clonal size and the V and J genes are those of that table, whereas D and trimming came from the DNA. The sample records 150,000 to 200,000 clones, about 87% being singletons.

J is TRBJ2-1 and V is TRBV6-4, with TRBD1 as a possible D gene (6 bases). Sequencing was carried out using peripheral blood. The source is a woman between 18 and 30 years old who had recovered from COVID-19. The CDR3 region is CASSDSGGYNEQFF. The CDR3 coding sequence is TGTGCCAGCAGTGACTCAGGGGGCTACAATGAGCAGTTCTTC.